These T cell receptor beta chains were read from a single sample in a study of cytotoxic CD8 clonotypes in ibrutinib-treated CLL. The protocol was immunoSEQ multiplex PCR, while the TCRdb copy is restricted to in-frame clones and leaves out a portion. The data contain some 150,000 clones, approximately 80% of them singletons. The sequences come from PBMCs, collected after 12 months of ibrutinib treatment. The receptors here all came from a human donor with chronic lymphocytic leukemia. Each CDR3 is given with its conserved first and last residue. The order of the fields is J gene, D gene, clone size, V gene, CDR3 DNA, CDR3 protein. A D gene is named only where the DNA matches it firmly. For some rows the clone size is stated as once, few or many, or as a class when expanded; others skip it.

TRBJ2-5	-	once	TRBV9	TGTGCCAGCAGCGTAGGCGGAGGAGGTGGGCGTGAGACCCAGTACTTC	CASSVGGGGGRETQYF
TRBJ2-5	-	-	TRBV30	TGTGCCTGGAGTGAGCAACTCCAAGAGACCCAGTACTTC	CAWSEQLQETQYF
TRBJ2-7	TRBD2	-	TRBV11-3	TGTGCCAGCAGCTTTCCGGGACTAGCGGGAGTCGGTTACGAGCAGTACTTC	CASSFPGLAGVGYEQYF
TRBJ2-3	TRBD2	-	TRBV5-1	TGCGCCAGCAGCTTGATTAGCGGGACCAGCACAGATACGCAGTATTTT	CASSLISGTSTDTQYF
TRBJ2-3	TRBD2	-	TRBV4-3	TGCGCCAGCAGCCAACAACCAGGGACTAGCGGGACCACAGATACGCAGTATTTT	CASSQQPGTSGTTDTQYF
TRBJ1-5	-	-	TRBV30	TGTGCCTGGAGTGTACTTGAGGGGTTTCCGAATCAGCCCCAGCATTTT	CAWSVLEGFPNQPQHF
TRBJ2-1	-	-	TRBV7-3	TGTGCCAGCAGCCTGACAGGCCCCTACAATGAGCAGTTCTTC	CASSLTGPYNEQFF
TRBJ2-3	TRBD1	-	TRBV5-1	TGCGCCAGCGGCAGGGGGCAGGAAGATACGCAGTATTTT	CASGRGQEDTQYF
TRBJ2-4	TRBD1	-	TRBV7-2	TGTGCCAGCAGCTTGGACAGGGCGAACATTCAGTACTTC	CASSLDRANIQYF
TRBJ2-7	TRBD1	-	TRBV13	TGTGCCAGCAGCTCTTACCGGGACAGGGTCTACGAGCAGTACTTC	CASSSYRDRVYEQYF
TRBJ2-3	-	-	TRBV30	TGTGCCTGGGAGACATCAGATACGCAGTATTTT	CAWETSDTQYF
TRBJ2-7	-	-	TRBV1	TGCACCAGCAGCCGCACGACGGTGACTAGCGGGAACTACGAGCAGTACTTC	CTSSRTTVTSGNYEQYF
TRBJ1-4	-	few	TRBV30	TGTGCCTGGAACCTAGGACGGAAGTTTAATGAAAAACTGTTTTTT	CAWNLGRKFNEKLFF
TRBJ2-2	TRBD1	few	TRBV19	TGTGCCAGTAGTACGGGACAGGGTGGGATCGGGGAGCTGTTTTTT	CASSTGQGGIGELFF
TRBJ2-3	TRBD2	-	TRBV7-2	TGTGCCAGCAGCTTGGGACTAGCGGGAGCATTTTCGCAGTATTTT	CASSLGLAGAFSQYF
TRBJ2-7	-	-	TRBV11-3	TGTGCCAGCAGCTTAGGGTCTTGGGCAGGGTGGGAGCAGTACTTC	CASSLGSWAGWEQYF
TRBJ2-5	TRBD1	-	TRBV7-3	TGTGCCAGCAGCTTATTAGGGACAGGGGTTCAAGAGACCCAGTACTTC	CASSLLGTGVQETQYF
TRBJ1-5	TRBD1	-	TRBV4-1	TGCGCCAGCAGCCAATTAGACAGGGTAGGGAATCAGCCCCAGCATTTT	CASSQLDRVGNQPQHF
TRBJ2-7	-	few	TRBV7-8	TGTGCCAGCAGCCGAGGGGGGGCCTCCCCCTACGAGCAGTACTTC	CASSRGGASPYEQYF
TRBJ1-4	-	-	TRBV28	TGTGCCGGATCCAAAAATGAAAAACTGTTTTTT	CAGSKNEKLFF
TRBJ2-1	TRBD1	-	TRBV29-1	TGCAGCGTTGAAGCCGGGACAGGGGCTGAGCAGTTCTTC	CSVEAGTGAEQFF
TRBJ1-2	TRBD1	-	TRBV11-2	TGTGCCAGCAGCCCAGGGACAGGGAAGAGTAACTATGGCTACACCTTC	CASSPGTGKSNYGYTF
TRBJ1-6	TRBD1	-	TRBV28	TGTGCCAGCAGTTCCCCGGGACAGGGACAATTTCCCCTCCACTTT	CASSSPGQGQFPLHF
TRBJ1-1	-	-	TRBV11-2	TGTGCCAGCAGCTTAGTCGGGGGGAACACTGAAGCTTTCTTT	CASSLVGGNTEAFF
TRBJ1-5	-	few	TRBV6-5	TGTGCCAGCAGTTCCAAGGGGGTGTCTAGCAATCAGCCCCAGCATTTT	CASSSKGVSSNQPQHF
TRBJ1-4	-	-	TRBV7-9	TGTGCCAGCAGCTTACTAACGGGACCGTCTAATGAAAAACTGTTTTTT	CASSLLTGPSNEKLFF
TRBJ1-2	-	-	TRBV7-3	TGTGCCAGCAGCTTGGGCGGAGGGGATGGCTACACCTTC	CASSLGGGDGYTF
TRBJ2-7	TRBD1	-	TRBV7-2	TGTGCCAGCAGCTTACAACAAGGGACAGGGTATCCCTACGAGCAGTACTTC	CASSLQQGTGYPYEQYF
TRBJ1-1	-	-	TRBV27	TGTGCCAGCAGTGCAGGGGTTAAAGCTTTCTTT	CASSAGVKAFF
TRBJ2-7	-	-	TRBV4-1	TGCGCCAGCAGCCAGTCAGGGGATAGCACCTACGAGCAGTACTTC	CASSQSGDSTYEQYF
TRBJ2-5	-	few	TRBV21-1	TGTGCCAGCAGCACCCTGGGACAGGGGATAGGCGAGACCCAGTACTTC	CASSTLGQGIGETQYF